This TCR delta chain was observed in a study of Vδ1+ human thymocytes. Regarding the study as a whole: Thymic TRG and TRD repertoires appeared highly polyclonal.

The CDR3 extends over 21 amino acids. Losses at the gene ends were 3 bases for V and 1 base for J; bases not matched to a gene: 17. Germline V gene lookup returns CDR1 TSWWSYY and CDR2 QGS. There are a few counts of this clone. What it binds is unknown. Extracted RNA was reverse transcribed into cDNA. CDR3 amplicons came from multiplex PCR with pooled V-gene forward and constant-region reverse primers. TCRdb applied CATT to the multiplex PCR reads for clone calling. The sample shows 20,000 to 25,000 delta-chain clones, 8% to 10% of them seen only once. The receptor was derived from a child under three years old who had congenital heart surgery. The J gene is TRDJ1, the V gene TRDV1, with 13 nucleotides matching TRDD3. Sequencing input: Vdelta1+ gamma-delta thymocytes from the thymus. Subset noted: FACS-sorted CD3+ TCRalphabeta- TCRVdelta1+ TCRVdelta2- thymocytes. The CDR3 DNA reads TGTGCTCTTGGGGAGGGACCTCTTCCTACTGGGGGATACGGGCCCACCGATAAACTCATCTTT. It codes for CALGEGPLPTGGYGPTDKLIF.